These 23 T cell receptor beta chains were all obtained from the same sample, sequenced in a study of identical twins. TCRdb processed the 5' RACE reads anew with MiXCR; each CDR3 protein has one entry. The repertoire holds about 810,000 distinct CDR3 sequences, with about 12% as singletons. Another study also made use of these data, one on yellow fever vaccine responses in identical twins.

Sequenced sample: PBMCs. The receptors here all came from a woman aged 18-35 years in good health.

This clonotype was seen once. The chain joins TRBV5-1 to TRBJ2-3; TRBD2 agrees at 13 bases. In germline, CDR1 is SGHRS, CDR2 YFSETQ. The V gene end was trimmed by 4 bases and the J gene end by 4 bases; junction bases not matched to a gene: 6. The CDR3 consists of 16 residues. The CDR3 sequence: CASSLGLAGASDTQYF. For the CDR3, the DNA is TGCGCCAGCAGCCTAGGACTAGCGGGAGCCTCAGATACGCAGTATTTT.

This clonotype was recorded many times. CDR3 coding DNA: TGCGCCAGCAGCTTGGCAAGACTAGCGGGACCTTACGAGCAGTACTTC. Its protein product is CASSLARLAGPYEQYF. V is TRBV5-1 and J is TRBJ2-7, with 11 positions matching TRBD2. The CDR3 runs 16 residues. J gave up 4 bases and V 0 bases, and 6 bases lay outside the gene matches. Germline assignment: CDR1 SGHRS and CDR2 YFSETQ.

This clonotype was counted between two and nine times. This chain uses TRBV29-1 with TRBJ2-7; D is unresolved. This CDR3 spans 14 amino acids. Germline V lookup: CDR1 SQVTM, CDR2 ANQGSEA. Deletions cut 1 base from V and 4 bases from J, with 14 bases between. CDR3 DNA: TGCAGCGTTGAAGTTCAGGCCGCGGAGTACGAGCAGTACTTC. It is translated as CSVEVQAAEYEQYF.

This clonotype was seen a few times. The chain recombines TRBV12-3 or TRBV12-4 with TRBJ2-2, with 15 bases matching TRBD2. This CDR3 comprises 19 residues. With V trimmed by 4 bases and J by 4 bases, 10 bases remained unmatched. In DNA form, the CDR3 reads TGTGCCAGCAGTTCCGGACTAGCGGGAGGGCCCTGGGTCACCGGGGAGCTGTTTTTT. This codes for CASSSGLAGGPWVTGELFF.

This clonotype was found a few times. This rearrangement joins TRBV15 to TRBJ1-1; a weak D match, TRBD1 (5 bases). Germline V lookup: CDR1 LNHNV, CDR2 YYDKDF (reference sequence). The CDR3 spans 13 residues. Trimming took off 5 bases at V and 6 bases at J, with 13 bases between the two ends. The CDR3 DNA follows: TGTGCCACCAGCTATGGGGCAGTGGCTGAAGCTTTCTTT. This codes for CATSYGAVAEAFF.

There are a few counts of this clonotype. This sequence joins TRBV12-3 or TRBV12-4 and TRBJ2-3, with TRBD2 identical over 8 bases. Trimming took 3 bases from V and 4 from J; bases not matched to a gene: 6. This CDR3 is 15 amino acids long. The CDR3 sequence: CASSFALGRADTQYF. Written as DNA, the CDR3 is TGTGCCAGCAGTTTCGCCCTCGGGAGGGCAGATACGCAGTATTTT.

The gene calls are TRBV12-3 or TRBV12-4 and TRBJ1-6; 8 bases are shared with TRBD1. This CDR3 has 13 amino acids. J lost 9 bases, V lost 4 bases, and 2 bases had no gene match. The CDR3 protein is CASSWDRFSPLHF. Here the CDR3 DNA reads TGTGCCAGCAGTTGGGACAGGTTTTCACCCCTCCACTTT.

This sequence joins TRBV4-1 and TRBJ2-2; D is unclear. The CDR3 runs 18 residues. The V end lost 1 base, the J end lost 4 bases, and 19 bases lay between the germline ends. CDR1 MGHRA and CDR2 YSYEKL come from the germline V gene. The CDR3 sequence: CASSQVVVSKISTGELFF. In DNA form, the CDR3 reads TGCGCCAGCAGCCAAGTAGTCGTTAGCAAGATATCCACCGGGGAGCTGTTTTTT.

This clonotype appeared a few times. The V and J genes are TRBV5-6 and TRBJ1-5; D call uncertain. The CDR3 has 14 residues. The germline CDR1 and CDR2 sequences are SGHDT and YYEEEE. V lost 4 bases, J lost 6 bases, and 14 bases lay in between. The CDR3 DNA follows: TGTGCCAGCAGCCGCGGGGAGGGAATTCAGCCCCAGCATTTT. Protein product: CASSRGEGIQPQHF.

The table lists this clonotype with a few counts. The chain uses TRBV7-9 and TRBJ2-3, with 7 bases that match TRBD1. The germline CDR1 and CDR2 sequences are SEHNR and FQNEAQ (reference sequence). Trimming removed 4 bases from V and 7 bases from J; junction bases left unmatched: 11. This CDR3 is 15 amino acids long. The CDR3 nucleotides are TGTGCCAGCAGCTCACCCACAGGGGTGGGGAATACGCAGTATTTT. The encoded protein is CASSSPTGVGNTQYF.

DNA for the CDR3: TGCAGCGTTGCTCCGGGACTAGCGGCCGAGCAGTACTTC. Translated: CSVAPGLAAEQYF. The V call is TRBV29-1, the J call TRBJ2-7; 11 nucleotides align to TRBD2. The CDR3 is 13 amino acids. Germline-derived CDR1 and CDR2 are SQVTM and ANQGSEA. V shed 4 bases, J shed 6 bases, and the junction held 5 bases outside the gene matches.

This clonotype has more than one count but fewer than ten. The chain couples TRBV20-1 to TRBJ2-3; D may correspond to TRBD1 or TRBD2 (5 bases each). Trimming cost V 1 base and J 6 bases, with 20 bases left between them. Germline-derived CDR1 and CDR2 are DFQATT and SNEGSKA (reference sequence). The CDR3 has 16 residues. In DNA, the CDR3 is TGCAGTGCTAGAGTGGACGGGACCCTACTGGCGGATACGCAGTATTTT. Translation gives CSARVDGTLLADTQYF.

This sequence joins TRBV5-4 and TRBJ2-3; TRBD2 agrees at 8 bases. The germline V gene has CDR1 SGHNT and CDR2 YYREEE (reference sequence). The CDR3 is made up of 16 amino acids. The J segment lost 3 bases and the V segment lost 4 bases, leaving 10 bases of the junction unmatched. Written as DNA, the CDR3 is TGTGCCAGCAGCCCGCCGGGGCGGGGGGCGACAGATACGCAGTATTTT. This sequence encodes CASSPPGRGATDTQYF. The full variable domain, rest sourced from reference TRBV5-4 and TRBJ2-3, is ETGVTQSPTHLIKTRGQQVTLRCSSQSGHNTVSWYQQALGQGPQFIFQYYREEENGRGNFPPRFSGLQFPNYSSELNVNALELDDSALYLCASSPPGRGATDTQYFGPGTRLTVL.

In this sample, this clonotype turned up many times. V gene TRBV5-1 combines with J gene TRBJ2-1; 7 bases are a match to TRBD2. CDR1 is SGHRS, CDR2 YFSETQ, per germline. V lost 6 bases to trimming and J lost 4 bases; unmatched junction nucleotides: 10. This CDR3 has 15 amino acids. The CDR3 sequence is CASISSAGEYNEQFF. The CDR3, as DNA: TGCGCCAGCATCAGCTCGGCGGGGGAGTACAATGAGCAGTTCTTC.

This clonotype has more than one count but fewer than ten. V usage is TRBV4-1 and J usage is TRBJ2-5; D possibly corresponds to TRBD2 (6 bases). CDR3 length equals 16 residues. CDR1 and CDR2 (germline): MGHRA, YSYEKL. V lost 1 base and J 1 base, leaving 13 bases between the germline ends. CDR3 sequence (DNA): TGCGCCAGCAGCCAAGGGGTTCGGGGGATCCAAGAGACCCAGTACTTC. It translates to CASSQGVRGIQETQYF.

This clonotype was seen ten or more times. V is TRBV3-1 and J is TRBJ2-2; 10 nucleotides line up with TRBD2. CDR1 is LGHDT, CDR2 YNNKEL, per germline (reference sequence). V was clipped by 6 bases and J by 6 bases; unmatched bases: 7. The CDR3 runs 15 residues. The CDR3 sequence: CASRISGRSPGELFF. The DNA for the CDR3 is TGTGCCAGCAGGATTAGCGGGAGGTCCCCCGGGGAGCTGTTTTTT. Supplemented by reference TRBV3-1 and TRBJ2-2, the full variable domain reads DTAVSQTPKYLVTQMGNDKSIKCEQNLGHDTMYWYKQDSKKFLKIMFSYNNKELIINETVPNRFSPKSPDKAHLNLHINSLELGDSAVYFCASRISGRSPGELFFGEGSRLTVL.

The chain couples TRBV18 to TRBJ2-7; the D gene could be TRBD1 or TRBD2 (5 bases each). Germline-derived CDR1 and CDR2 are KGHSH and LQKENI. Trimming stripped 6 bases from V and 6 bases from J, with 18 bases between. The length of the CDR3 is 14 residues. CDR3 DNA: TGTGCCAGCTCCCTAGACCGGGGCCGGAGCGAGCAGTACTTC. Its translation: CASSLDRGRSEQYF.

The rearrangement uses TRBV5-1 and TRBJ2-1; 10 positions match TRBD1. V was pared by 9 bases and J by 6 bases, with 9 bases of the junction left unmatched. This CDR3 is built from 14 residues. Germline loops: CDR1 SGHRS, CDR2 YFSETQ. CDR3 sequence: CAKNPGQGCNEQFF. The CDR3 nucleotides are TGCGCCAAAAATCCGGGACAGGGGTGCAATGAGCAGTTCTTC.

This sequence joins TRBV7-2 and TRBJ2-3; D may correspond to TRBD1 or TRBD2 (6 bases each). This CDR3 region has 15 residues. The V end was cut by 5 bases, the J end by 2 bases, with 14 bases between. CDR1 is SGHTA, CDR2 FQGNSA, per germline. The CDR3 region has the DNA TGTGCCAGCAGCCCGCGGGACACCCCCACAGATACGCAGTATTTT. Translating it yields CASSPRDTPTDTQYF.

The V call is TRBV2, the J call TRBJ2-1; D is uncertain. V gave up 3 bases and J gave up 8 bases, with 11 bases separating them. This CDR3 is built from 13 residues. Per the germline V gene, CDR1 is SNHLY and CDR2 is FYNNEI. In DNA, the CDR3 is TGTGCCAGCAGTGATACTACAGCATATGAGCAGTTCTTC. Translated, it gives CASSDTTAYEQFF. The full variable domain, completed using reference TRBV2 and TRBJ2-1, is EPEVTQTPSHQVTQMGQEVILRCVPISNHLYFYWYRQILGQKVEFLVSFYNNEISEKSEIFDDQFSVERPDGSNFTLKIRSTKLEDSAMYFCASSDTTAYEQFFGPGTRLTVL.

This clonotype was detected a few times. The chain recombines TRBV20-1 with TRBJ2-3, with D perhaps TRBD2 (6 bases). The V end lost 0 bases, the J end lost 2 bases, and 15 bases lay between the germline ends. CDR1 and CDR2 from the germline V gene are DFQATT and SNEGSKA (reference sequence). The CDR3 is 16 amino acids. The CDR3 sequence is CSARDGTGAHTDTQYF. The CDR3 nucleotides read TGCAGTGCTAGAGATGGGACGGGAGCCCACACAGATACGCAGTATTTT.

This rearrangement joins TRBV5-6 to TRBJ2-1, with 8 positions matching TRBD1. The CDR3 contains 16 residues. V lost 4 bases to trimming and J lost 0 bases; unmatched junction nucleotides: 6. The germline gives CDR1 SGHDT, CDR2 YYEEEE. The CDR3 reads CASSRRDRNSYNEQFF. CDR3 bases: TGTGCCAGCAGCCGCCGGGACAGGAACTCCTACAATGAGCAGTTCTTC.

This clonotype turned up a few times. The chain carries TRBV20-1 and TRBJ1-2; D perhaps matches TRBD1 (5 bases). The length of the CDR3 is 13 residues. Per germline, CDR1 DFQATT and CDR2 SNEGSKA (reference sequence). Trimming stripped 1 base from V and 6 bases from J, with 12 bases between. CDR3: CSARGSRADGYTF. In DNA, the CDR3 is TGCAGTGCTAGAGGTAGCAGGGCGGATGGCTACACCTTC.